This is a list of T cell receptor beta chains from one sample in a study of T-cell reconstitution after alpha-beta-depleted transplantation in children. From the PCR reads, TCRdb called clonotypes with MiXCR, one entry per CDR3 protein. The sample has under 400,000 distinct CDR3 sequences, 23% seen once. The starting material was PBMCs, mostly from graft donor cells, obtained 180 days after TCRalphabeta/CD19-depleted stem cell transplant. Receptor source: a male patient aged 10-17 years who had a stem cell transplant for acute lymphoblastic leukemia, so the T cells may come from the graft donor. Both conserved end residues are part of each CDR3.

CDR3 protein: CASSFWTGLVEQFF
V gene: TRBV7-8

CDR3 protein: CSAHGEPSGGQETQYF
V gene: TRBV20-1

CDR3 protein: CASSLEAGRNQPQHF
V gene: TRBV5-5

CDR3 protein: CSAPNPLAGGLDYEQYF
V gene: TRBV20-1

CDR3 protein: CASSILGPPYSPLHF
V gene: TRBV7-9

CDR3 protein: CASSRREVTYNEQFF
V gene: TRBV13

CDR3 protein: CAISEGSGKLAKNIQYF
V gene: TRBV10-3

CDR3 protein: CASSPGVVSNQPQHF
V gene: TRBV9

CDR3 protein: CASSLTVPQETQYF
V gene: TRBV5-1

CDR3 protein: CASSYLRLAGPKSSYNEQFF
V gene: TRBV6-2/TRBV6-3

CDR3 protein: CAIRAGQGAIQPQHF
V gene: TRBV10-3